This paragraph reports one T cell receptor (beta chain). CDR3 size: 14 residues. Trimming removed 8 bases at V and 0 bases at J, with 14 bases between. Germline lookup yields CDR1 MNHNY and CDR2 SVGAGI (reference sequence). The data were produced by immunoSEQ multiplex PCR, yet TCRdb's version contains in-frame clones alone and is incomplete. The data show some 640,000 clones, with around 87% seen just once and roughly 0.0087% held by the top ten. The record originates from a study of shared T cell receptors in the human thymus. The same sample was also used in a study of human thymus T cells. From that second work: The sample donors, healthy Finnish infants, were having corrective surgery for congenital heart defects. Thymic resections from corrective heart surgery supplied the tissue. Thymic and blood repertoires seemed to show skewed V and J gene use. Thymic repertoires of unrelated individuals were reported in related research to overlap highly.

The receptor was derived from a boy less than two years old with a congenital heart defect. This chain joins TRBV6-6 and TRBJ2-7; a possible D gene is TRBD2 (5 bases). Sequenced sample: thymocytes. In DNA, the CDR3 is TGTGCCAGCTCCCCTCGGGAAAGCTCCTACGAGCAGTACTTC. The encoded protein is CASSPRESSYEQYF.